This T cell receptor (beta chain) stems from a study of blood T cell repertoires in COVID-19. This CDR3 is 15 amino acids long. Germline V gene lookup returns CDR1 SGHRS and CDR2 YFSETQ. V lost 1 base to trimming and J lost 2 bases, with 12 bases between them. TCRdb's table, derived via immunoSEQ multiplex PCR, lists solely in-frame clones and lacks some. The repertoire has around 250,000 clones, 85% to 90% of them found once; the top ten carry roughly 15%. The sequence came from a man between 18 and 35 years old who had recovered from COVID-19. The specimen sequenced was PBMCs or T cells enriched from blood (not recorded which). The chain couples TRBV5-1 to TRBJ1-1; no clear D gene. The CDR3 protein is CASSLLAGVNTEAFF. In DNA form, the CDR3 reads TGCGCCAGCAGCTTGTTGGCCGGGGTTAACACTGAAGCTTTCTTT.